This T cell receptor beta chain was sequenced in a study of neurological immune-mediated disorders. Study-wide results and limits: Sharing of CDR3 amino acid sequences among expanded clones across subjects was absent, suggesting private repertoires in all groups. HTLV-1-associated myelopathy ranked highest for TCR clonal expansion and multiple sclerosis lowest, beneath healthy controls.

Specified time point: technical triplicate 2. It was from 2 million PBMCs stored at -80 C that the unsorted libraries were obtained. The CDR3 is 14 residues long. Per the germline V gene, CDR1 is SGHRS and CDR2 is YFSETQ. V was clipped by 0 bases and J by 6 bases, with 10 bases between them. Synthesis of cDNA used 5'RACE (with 10-nucleotide random UMIs). TCRdb reanalysed the 5' RACE reads using MiXCR and keeps one entry per CDR3 protein. The table records about 59,000 distinct CDR3 sequences, around 24% of them present only once. This clonotype was picked up many times. Its antigen is unidentified. The receptor comes from a man aged 55-75 years with HTLV-1-associated myelopathy (HAM/TSP). This chain connects TRBV5-1 to TRBJ2-1; D may be TRBD2 (5 bases). The source material was PBMCs. DNA for the CDR3: TGCGCCAGCAGCTTGGGGGAGCTAGGCAATGAGCAGTTCTTC. Residues: CASSLGELGNEQFF.